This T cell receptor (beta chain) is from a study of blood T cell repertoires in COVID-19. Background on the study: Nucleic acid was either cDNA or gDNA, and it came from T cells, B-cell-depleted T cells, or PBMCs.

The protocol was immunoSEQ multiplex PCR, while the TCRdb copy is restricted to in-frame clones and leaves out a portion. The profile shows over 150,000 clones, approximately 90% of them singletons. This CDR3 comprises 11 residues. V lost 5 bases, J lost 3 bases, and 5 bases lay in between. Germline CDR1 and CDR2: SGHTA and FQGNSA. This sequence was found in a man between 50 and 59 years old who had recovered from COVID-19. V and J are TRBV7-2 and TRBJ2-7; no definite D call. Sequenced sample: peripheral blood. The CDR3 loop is CASSILYEQYF. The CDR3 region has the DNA TGTGCCAGCAGCATTCTCTACGAGCAGTACTTC.